A selection of T cell receptor beta chains follows, all from one sample in a study of blood T cell repertoires in COVID-19. The assay was immunoSEQ multiplex PCR, and TCRdb's table has in-frame clones only and misses some. This table has under 250,000 clones, nearly 90% appearing once. The sequenced material came from PBMCs or T cells enriched from blood (not recorded which). Receptors were obtained from a man aged 30 to 39 who had recovered from COVID-19. Each CDR3 is given with its conserved first and last residue. D genes are given only for firm matches. Rows give clone size only sometimes, using once, few, many, or a class for an expanded clone.

J | V | D | size | DNA | CDR3
TRBJ2-7 | TRBV7-2 | - | - | TGTGCCAGCAGCATTACAAGATCCTACGAGCAGTACTTC | CASSITRSYEQYF
TRBJ2-7 | TRBV12-5 | - | - | TGTGCTAGTGGTTTGCAAAGGGGTTTAGGCGAGCAGTACTTC | CASGLQRGLGEQYF
TRBJ2-7 | TRBV12-3/TRBV12-4 | - | - | TGTGCCAGCAGTCTCGGGTTACCCGGCGAGCAGTACTTC | CASSLGLPGEQYF
TRBJ2-7 | TRBV5-6 | TRBD1 | - | TGTGCCAGCTCCGGGACAGGGGGGATCTCCTACGAGCAGTACTTC | CASSGTGGISYEQYF
TRBJ2-7 | TRBV30 | - | - | TGTGCCTGGAGGCCACCGGGACACGGGGAGCAGTACTTC | CAWRPPGHGEQYF
TRBJ1-2 | TRBV5-1 | TRBD1 | once | TGCGCCAGCAGCGGGACAGGGTCTGGCTATGGCTACACCTTC | CASSGTGSGYGYTF
TRBJ2-5 | TRBV2 | TRBD2 | - | TGTGCCAGCAGGGCCTCAGCGGGGCCGGGGACCCAGTACTTC | CASRASAGPGTQYF
TRBJ2-3 | TRBV9 | - | - | TGTGCCAGCAGCGTGAGTTCCGCAGATACGCAGTATTTT | CASSVSSADTQYF
TRBJ2-3 | TRBV6-6 | - | - | TGTGCCAGCAGTCCCTCTTTTGACTATTCGGGGTGGGCAGATACGCAGTATTTT | CASSPSFDYSGWADTQYF
TRBJ1-1 | TRBV5-5 | TRBD1 | - | TGTGCCAGCACCAGACAGGGGGGGAACACTGAAGCTTTCTTT | CASTRQGGNTEAFF
TRBJ2-7 | TRBV6-2/TRBV6-3 | - | - | TGTGCCAGCAGTTATGGGGCATTTTACGAGCAGTACTTC | CASSYGAFYEQYF
TRBJ2-7 | TRBV28 | TRBD1 | - | TGTGCCAGCAGTTTAGTTTTTACTTTCTCCCGGGACAGGGTCCTTAGGTTTTACGAGCAGTACTTC | CASSLVFTFSRDRVLRFYEQYF
TRBJ1-1 | TRBV3-1/TRBV3-2 | TRBD1 | - | TGTGCCAGCAACCAAGGGGCTGGGACAGCCCTGAACACTGAAGCTTTCTTT | CASNQGAGTALNTEAFF